Listed here are 18 T cell receptor beta chains from one sample, sequenced in a study of Graves' ophthalmopathy and Graves' hyperthyroidism. TCR beta CDR3 regions were amplified from RNA transcripts. First-round RT-PCR employed HTBI primers, with a second-round multiplex PCR after it. TCRdb ran MiXCR on the multiplex PCR reads and lists one entry per CDR3 protein. The table records about 150,000 distinct CDR3 sequences, under 40% of them present only once. The sample was peripheral blood. Source of these receptors: a woman aged 40-49 years with Graves' ophthalmopathy.

The chain couples TRBV6-1 to TRBJ1-2; D might be TRBD1 (5 bases). The V and J ends lost 3 bases and 7 bases respectively, with 12 bases between them. Per the germline V gene, CDR1 is MNHNS and CDR2 is SASEGT. The CDR3 has 13 residues. This CDR3 is CASSDGRVGGYTF. In nucleotides, the CDR3 is TGTGCCAGCAGTGACGGCAGGGTCGGTGGCTACACCTTC.

The genes are TRBV7-2 and TRBJ1-2; 8 bases fit TRBD1. Germline V gene data show CDR1 as SGHTA and CDR2 as FQGNSA. Trimming cost V 0 bases and J 7 bases; bases outside gene matches: 7. The CDR3 runs to 15 residues. CDR3 region: CASSLAARGQGGYTF. CDR3 DNA: TGTGCCAGCAGCTTAGCGGCCAGGGGGCAAGGTGGCTACACCTTC.

This clonotype has at least ten counts. V and J are TRBV6-5 and TRBJ1-5; maybe TRBD1 (6 bases). Trimming took off 5 bases at V and 4 bases at J, with 9 bases between the two ends. The CDR3 totals 13 residues. CDR1 and CDR2 (germline): MNHEY, SVGAGI. The CDR3: CASSPQGNQPQHF. The CDR3 DNA reads as TGTGCCAGCAGTCCGCAGGGGAATCAGCCCCAGCATTTT.

This clonotype was seen many times. The chain employs TRBV27 and TRBJ2-5; D is unresolved. Deletions cut 7 bases from V and 4 bases from J, with 13 bases between. CDR1 and CDR2 (germline): MNHEY, SMNVEV (reference sequence). The CDR3 loop spans 13 amino acids. CDR3 in amino acids: CASTPLKGETQYF. The CDR3, as DNA: TGTGCCAGCACCCCCCTAAAGGGAGAGACCCAGTACTTC.

J is TRBJ2-5 and V is TRBV5-1; D perhaps matches TRBD2 (7 bases). Deletions cut 6 bases from V and 3 bases from J, with 12 bases between. Germline CDR1 and CDR2: SGHRS and YFSETQ. There are 13 residues in the CDR3. CDR3 region: CASNAGAEETQYF. In DNA form, the CDR3 reads TGCGCCAGCAATGCGGGGGCAGAAGAGACCCAGTACTTC. Full variable domain (missing parts from reference TRBV5-1 and TRBJ2-5): KAGVTQTPRYLIKTRGQQVTLSCSPISGHRSVSWYQQTPGQGLQFLFEYFSETQRNKGNFPGRFSGRQFSNSRSEMNVSTLELGDSALYLCASNAGAEETQYFGPGTRLLVL.

This clonotype turned up a few times. The gene calls are TRBV6-1 and TRBJ1-1, with a tentative D call TRBD1 (6 bases). The germline CDR1 and CDR2 sequences are MNHNS and SASEGT. CDR3 length: 12 amino acids. With 6 bases removed from V and 11 bases from J, the gap between germline ends came to 16 bases. CDR3 loop: CASSSLTGFAFF. The CDR3 nucleotides read TGTGCCAGCAGCTCACTAACAGGGTTTGCTTTCTTT.

The gene calls are TRBV2 and TRBJ2-7; no clear D. The CDR3 has 12 residues. Trimming left V 6 bases short and J 3 bases short, with 9 bases between. Per germline, CDR1 SNHLY and CDR2 FYNNEI. This CDR3 is CASRTLFYEQYF. The CDR3 DNA follows: TGTGCCAGCAGGACGTTGTTCTACGAGCAGTACTTC.

In its sample, this clonotype was seen many times. V usage is TRBV30 and J usage is TRBJ2-7; D remains ambiguous. With 0 bases removed from V and 7 bases from J, the gap between germline ends came to 7 bases. This CDR3 contains 11 residues. In germline, CDR1 is GTSNPN, CDR2 SVGIG (reference sequence). The DNA of the CDR3 is TGTGCCTGGAGTGTATTGGGGGAGCAGTACTTC. It translates to CAWSVLGEQYF.

This clonotype was observed many times. The chain carries TRBV7-2 and TRBJ1-2; D is unresolved. V lost 5 bases, J lost 2 bases, and 12 bases lay in between. This CDR3 has 14 amino acids. Germline CDR1 and CDR2: SGHTA and FQGNSA. The CDR3 protein is CASSLNLQNYGYTF. CDR3 sequence (DNA): TGTGCCAGCAGCCTAAACCTACAGAACTATGGCTACACCTTC.

The V gene is TRBV24-1, the J gene TRBJ2-7; D is undetermined. The germline V gene encodes CDR1 KGHDR and CDR2 SFDVKD. The CDR3 runs to 13 residues. Trimming removed 9 bases at V and 5 bases at J, with 16 bases between. The CDR3 spells CATAGDNGHEQYF. The DNA of the CDR3 is TGTGCCACCGCCGGCGATAACGGGCACGAGCAGTACTTC.

This clonotype has ten or more counts. The V call is TRBV6-5, the J call TRBJ1-5, with D uncertain. Germline lookup yields CDR1 MNHEY and CDR2 SVGAGI. This CDR3 spans 15 amino acids. V was shortened by 7 bases and J by 0 bases, with 13 bases between the two germline ends. Here the CDR3 DNA reads TGTGCCAGCACATCAGGAGTAAATAGCAATCAGCCCCAGCATTTT. Protein sequence: CASTSGVNSNQPQHF.

This clonotype was picked up many times. The rearrangement links TRBV2 to TRBJ2-4; 9 positions agree with TRBD1. After removal of 7 bases from V and 12 bases from J, the junction contained 7 bases not matched to a gene. This CDR3 is built from 12 residues. Per germline, CDR1 SNHLY and CDR2 FYNNEI. CDR3: CASKLTGGDQYF. The DNA of the CDR3 is TGTGCCAGCAAGCTCACAGGGGGCGATCAGTACTTC.

This chain links TRBV27 with TRBJ1-1; D gene ambiguous. V gave up 8 bases and J gave up 5 bases, with 15 bases separating them. In germline, CDR1 is MNHEY, CDR2 SMNVEV (reference sequence). The CDR3 extends over 13 amino acids. CDR3 DNA sequence: TGTGCCAGCGCGAGGCCGACGAGTACTGAAGCTTTCTTT. Translated, it gives CASARPTSTEAFF.

The sample holds a few counts of this clonotype. The rearrangement links TRBV6-2 or TRBV6-3 to TRBJ1-5, with no clear D. The CDR3 length is 13 residues. CDR1 MNHEY and CDR2 SVGEGT come from the germline V gene. The V end lost 2 bases, the J end lost 3 bases, and 5 bases lay between the germline ends. CDR3 loop: CASSYLHNQPQHF. The CDR3, as DNA: TGTGCCAGCAGTTACCTGCACAATCAGCCCCAGCATTTT.

Many counts were recorded for this clonotype. The CDR3 nucleotides are TGTGCCAGCGGCCCAGGGACAGGGGCCCGCGAGCAGTACTTC. The encoded protein is CASGPGTGAREQYF. The chain carries TRBV7-8 and TRBJ2-7, with 10 bases identical to TRBD1. The germline V gene has CDR1 SGHVS and CDR2 FQNEAQ. The CDR3 runs 14 residues. Trimming removed 8 bases from V and 6 bases from J; junction bases left unmatched: 10.

This clonotype was seen repeatedly, ten times or more. The chain uses TRBV28 and TRBJ1-5; possible D gene TRBD1, 6 bases. CDR3 length equals 13 residues. Trimming shortened V by 6 bases and J by 7 bases, and 13 bases separated the two germline ends. Germline CDR1 and CDR2: MDHEN and SYDVKM. The CDR3 DNA sequence: TGTGCCAGCAGGGGGGCATTGCAGCAGCCCCAGCATTTT. Protein product: CASRGALQQPQHF.

This sequence joins TRBV24-1 and TRBJ1-5, with no clear D. From germline, CDR1 is KGHDR and CDR2 SFDVKD. Between the trimmed V and J ends, which lost 3 bases and 7 bases, there was a span of 9 bases. This CDR3 contains 13 residues. In nucleotides, the CDR3 is TGTGCCACCAGTGATACGTTGGGACAGCCCCAGCATTTT. It is translated as CATSDTLGQPQHF.

This clonotype has at least ten counts. The chain combines TRBV7-9 with TRBJ2-7; 7 nucleotides match TRBD1. Germline V gene data show CDR1 as SEHNR and CDR2 as FQNEAQ (reference sequence). Germline trimming cut 1 base from V and 2 bases from J; bases unmatched to any gene: 5. The CDR3 runs 15 residues. CDR3 sequence: CASSLGGDRAYEQYF. In DNA form, the CDR3 reads TGTGCCAGCAGCTTAGGTGGGGACAGAGCCTACGAGCAGTACTTC.